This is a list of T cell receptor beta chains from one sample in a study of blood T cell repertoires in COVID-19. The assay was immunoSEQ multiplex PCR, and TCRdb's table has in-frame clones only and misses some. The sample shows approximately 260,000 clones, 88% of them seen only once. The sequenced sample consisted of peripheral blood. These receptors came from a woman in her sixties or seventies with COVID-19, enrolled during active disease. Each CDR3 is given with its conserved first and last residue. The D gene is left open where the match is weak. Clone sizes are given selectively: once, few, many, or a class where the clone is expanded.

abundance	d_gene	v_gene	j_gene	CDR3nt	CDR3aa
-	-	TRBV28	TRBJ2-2	TGTGCCAGCAGACCTCCCCATCGACTAGTCCCCGGGGAGCTGTTTTTT	CASRPPHRLVPGELFF
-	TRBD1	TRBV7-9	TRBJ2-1	TGTGCCAGCAGCTCGACAGGGCTGCGTTACAATGAGCAGTTCTTC	CASSSTGLRYNEQFF
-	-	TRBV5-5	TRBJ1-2	TGTGCCAGCAGCTTGGGCAGGGGAAACTATGGCTACACCTTC	CASSLGRGNYGYTF
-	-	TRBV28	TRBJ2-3	TGTGCCAGCAGTTTAGTATTACTGTCCGCAGATACGCAGTATTTT	CASSLVLLSADTQYF
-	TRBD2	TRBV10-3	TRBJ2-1	TGTGCCATCAGTGGTAAGGGGAGGGATTCCTACAATGAGCAGTTCTTC	CAISGKGRDSYNEQFF
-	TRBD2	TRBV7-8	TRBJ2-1	TGTGCCAGCAGCTTAGAATCGTCTAGCGGGAAACGTAGCTCCTACAATGAGCAGTTCTTC	CASSLESSSGKRSSYNEQFF
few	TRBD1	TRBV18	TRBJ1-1	TGTGCCAGCTCACCCGGGACAGGGGAATTAGCTTTCTTT	CASSPGTGELAFF
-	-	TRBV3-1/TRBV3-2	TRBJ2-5	TGTGCCAGCAGCCAAGAGAACCAGGGCTGGCGAGAGACCCAGTACTTC	CASSQENQGWRETQYF
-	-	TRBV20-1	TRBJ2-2	TGCAGTGCTAGTAGCGGTCCTAAGAACACCGGGGAGCTGTTTTTT	CSASSGPKNTGELFF
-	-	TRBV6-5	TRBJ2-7	TGTGCCAGCCAGGGACTTTACGAGCAGTACTTC	CASQGLYEQYF
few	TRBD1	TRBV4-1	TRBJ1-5	TGCGCCAGCAGCCAAGACAGGGGGCATCAGCCCCAGCATTTT	CASSQDRGHQPQHF
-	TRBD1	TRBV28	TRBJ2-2	TGTGCCAGCAGTTTACACGGGACAGGGGGAGGCGGGGAGCTGTTTTTT	CASSLHGTGGGGELFF
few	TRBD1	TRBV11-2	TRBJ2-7	TGTGCCAGCAGCCGAGGACAGGGGGGTGGCTACGAGCAGTACTTC	CASSRGQGGGYEQYF
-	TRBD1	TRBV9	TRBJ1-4	TGTGCCAGCAGCGTAGAAGGGGGCAGGGAAAAACTGTTTTTT	CASSVEGGREKLFF
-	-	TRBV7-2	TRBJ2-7	TGTGCCAGCAGCTTAGCTTGGAACCCGGGGTACGAGCAGTACTTC	CASSLAWNPGYEQYF
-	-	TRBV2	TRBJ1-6	TGTGCCAGCAGTGTACCGGGAGCTAATTCACCCCTCCACTTT	CASSVPGANSPLHF
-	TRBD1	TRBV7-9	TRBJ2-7	TGTGCCAGCAGCTTATCGACAGGGGTTGACGAGCAGTACTTC	CASSLSTGVDEQYF